Listed below are T cell receptor beta chains from one sample, sequenced in a study of blood T cell repertoires in COVID-19. Using immunoSEQ multiplex PCR, the repertoire was profiled, and TCRdb retains in-frame clones only, with some absent. Among 250,000 to 300,000 clones listed, about 83% were seen once. What was sequenced was peripheral blood. The receptors here all came from an elderly man with acute or convalescent COVID-19. Both conserved end residues are part of each CDR3. The order of the fields is J gene, V gene, clone size, D gene, CDR3 DNA, CDR3 protein. The D gene is left open where the match is weak. Clone size appears in some rows only: once, few, many, or a class for an expanded clone.

TRBJ2-1 TRBV4-2 . TRBD2 TGTGCCAGCAGCCAAGCGACTAGCGGGGAGTTGAGCTCCTACAATGAGCAGTTCTTC CASSQATSGELSSYNEQFF
TRBJ2-7 TRBV12-3/TRBV12-4 . TRBD1 TGTGCCAGCGGAACAGGGGGGACGGGGGAGCAGTACTTC CASGTGGTGEQYF
TRBJ1-2 TRBV18 . . TGTGCCAGCTCACCAATTCTGTCCTTTGATGGCTACACCTTC CASSPILSFDGYTF
TRBJ2-1 TRBV3-1/TRBV3-2 . . TGTGCCAGCAGCCTACAGACTGGGACTTCAAATGAGCAGTTCTTC CASSLQTGTSNEQFF
TRBJ2-3 TRBV24-1 . TRBD1 TGTGCCACCAGTGATCCGGGACAGGGGGCGATGGATACGCAGTATTTT CATSDPGQGAMDTQYF
TRBJ2-7 TRBV18 . TRBD2 TGTGCCAGCTCAGCCACTAGCGGGGGGTCCTCCGAGCAGTACTTC CASSATSGGSSEQYF
TRBJ1-1 TRBV13 . . TGTGCCAGCAGCTTCGAACAGGGTAGGGGGAACACTGAAGCTTTCTTT CASSFEQGRGNTEAFF
TRBJ2-5 TRBV5-1 . TRBD1 TGCGCCAGCAGCTTGGCGGGGACAGAGGGAGAGACCCAGTACTTC CASSLAGTEGETQYF
TRBJ1-6 TRBV12-3/TRBV12-4 . . TGTGCCAGCAGCCCTATTTCCTCAGGGTCCCTCCACTTT CASSPISSGSLHF
TRBJ2-2 TRBV3-1/TRBV3-2 . TRBD1 TGTGCCAGCAGCCAAAGGCCAGGGGGAAGCACCGGGGAGCTGTTTTTT CASSQRPGGSTGELFF
TRBJ2-2 TRBV5-1 few . TGCGCCAGCAGAAGGGGGACGGTGAACACCGGGGAGCTGTTTTTT CASRRGTVNTGELFF
TRBJ1-1 TRBV5-1 . TRBD1 TGCGCCAGCAGCGGGGGGACAGTAAACACTGAAGCTTTCTTT CASSGGTVNTEAFF
TRBJ2-2 TRBV3-1/TRBV3-2 . TRBD2 TGTGCCAGCAGCCAAGAGTATAGCGGGGGGGCCAACACCGGGGAGCTGTTTTTT CASSQEYSGGANTGELFF
TRBJ2-7 TRBV6-5 . . TGTGCCACCTCAGCAGGGGCCATCTACGAGCAGTACTTC CATSAGAIYEQYF
TRBJ1-3 TRBV7-2 . . TGTGCCAGCAGCTTAGACAGGGAAAGAACTGGAAACACCATATATTTT CASSLDRERTGNTIYF
TRBJ2-5 TRBV6-4 . TRBD1 TGTGCCAGCAGTGACGCCGGACAGGGGGTAGGAGAGACCCAGTACTTC CASSDAGQGVGETQYF
TRBJ2-5 TRBV5-4 . . TGTGCCAGCAGCTTGCGACAGGTCCAAGAGACCCAGTACTTC CASSLRQVQETQYF
TRBJ2-7 TRBV28 . . TGTGCCAGCAGTTTTGTGATCGGGAGCAACGGCGACGAGCAGTACTTC CASSFVIGSNGDEQYF
TRBJ2-7 TRBV28 . . TGTGCCAGCAGTTTCGGCGGGCCTAGCTCCTACGAGCAGTACTTC CASSFGGPSSYEQYF
TRBJ1-6 TRBV4-1 few TRBD1 TGCGCCAGCAGCCAGGGGACAGCAAGTAATTCACCCCTCCACTTT CASSQGTASNSPLHF
TRBJ1-6 TRBV7-9 . TRBD1 TGTGCCAGCAGCACCGGACAGGGGTCAAATTCACCCCTCCACTTT CASSTGQGSNSPLHF
TRBJ2-1 TRBV5-1 . TRBD2 TGCGCCAGCAGCTTGAATAGCGCATTAGGGACTAGCAAAAGGGGCCCCTACAATGAGCAGTTCTTC CASSLNSALGTSKRGPYNEQFF
TRBJ2-7 TRBV5-6 . . TGTGCCAGCAGCTTGAGGGGTTTCGGCTACGAGCAGTACTTC CASSLRGFGYEQYF
TRBJ2-7 TRBV10-3 . . TGTGCCATCGGCGGACTCGATGAAAACTACGAGCAGTACTTC CAIGGLDENYEQYF
TRBJ1-2 TRBV2 . TRBD1 TGTGCCAGCAGTGTTGGACAGGGTTTTGGCTACACCTTC CASSVGQGFGYTF
TRBJ1-5 TRBV18 once TRBD1 TGTGCCAGCTCATCGGGACAGGGGTTCAATCAGCCCCAGCATTTT CASSSGQGFNQPQHF
TRBJ1-1 TRBV10-3 . . TGTGCCATCAGTGAGTCAGGGGGAAACACTGAAGCTTTCTTT CAISESGGNTEAFF
TRBJ2-2 TRBV11-2 . . TGTGCCAGCAGCTCACTAGGAAACACCGGGGAGCTGTTTTTT CASSSLGNTGELFF
TRBJ1-1 TRBV19 once TRBD1 TGTGCCAGTAACACCGGGACAGGGATATACACTGAAGCTTTCTTT CASNTGTGIYTEAFF
TRBJ1-6 TRBV10-2 . TRBD1 TGCGCCAGCAGTCAGGGACAGGGGGGAAGCTCCTATAATTCACCCCTCCACTTT CASSQGQGGSSYNSPLHF
TRBJ1-5 TRBV5-8 . TRBD1 TGTGCCAGCAGCCTGGACAGGGGAACAAGTCAGCCCCAGCATTTT CASSLDRGTSQPQHF
TRBJ1-1 TRBV4-1 . TRBD1 TGCGCCAGCAGATGGGACAGGGAGGACACTGAAGCTTTCTTT CASRWDREDTEAFF
TRBJ1-1 TRBV28 once . TGTGCCAGCAGGCGAGGGGGTGAACACACTGAAGCTTTCTTT CASRRGGEHTEAFF
TRBJ1-6 TRBV19 . . TGTGCCAGTAGATTTCCGGGAGCATCAAATTCACCCCTCCACTTT CASRFPGASNSPLHF
TRBJ2-7 TRBV10-1 . . TGCGCCAGCAGTGAGTTTAGGAGGCACGAGCAGTACTTC CASSEFRRHEQYF
TRBJ2-3 TRBV5-1 once . TGCGCCAGCAGCTTTTCTTTGAGTGCAGATACGCAGTATTTT CASSFSLSADTQYF